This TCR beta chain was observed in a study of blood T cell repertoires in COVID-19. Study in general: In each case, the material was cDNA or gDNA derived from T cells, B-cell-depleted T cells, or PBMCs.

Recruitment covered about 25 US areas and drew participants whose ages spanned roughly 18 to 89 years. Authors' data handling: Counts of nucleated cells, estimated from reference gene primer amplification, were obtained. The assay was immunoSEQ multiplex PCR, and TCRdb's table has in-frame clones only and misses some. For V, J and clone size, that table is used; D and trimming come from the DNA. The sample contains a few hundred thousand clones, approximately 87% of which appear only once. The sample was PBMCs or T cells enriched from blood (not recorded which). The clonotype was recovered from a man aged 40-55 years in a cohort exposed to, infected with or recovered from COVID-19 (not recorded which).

As DNA, the CDR3 is TGTGCCTGGAGTGGAGCCATTGGCTACACCTTC. Its protein is CAWSGAIGYTF. The chain combines TRBV30 with TRBJ1-2; no firm D call. V gave up 1 base and J gave up 7 bases, with 7 bases separating them. The CDR3 contains 11 residues. Germline values: CDR1 GTSNPN, CDR2 SVGIG (reference sequence).